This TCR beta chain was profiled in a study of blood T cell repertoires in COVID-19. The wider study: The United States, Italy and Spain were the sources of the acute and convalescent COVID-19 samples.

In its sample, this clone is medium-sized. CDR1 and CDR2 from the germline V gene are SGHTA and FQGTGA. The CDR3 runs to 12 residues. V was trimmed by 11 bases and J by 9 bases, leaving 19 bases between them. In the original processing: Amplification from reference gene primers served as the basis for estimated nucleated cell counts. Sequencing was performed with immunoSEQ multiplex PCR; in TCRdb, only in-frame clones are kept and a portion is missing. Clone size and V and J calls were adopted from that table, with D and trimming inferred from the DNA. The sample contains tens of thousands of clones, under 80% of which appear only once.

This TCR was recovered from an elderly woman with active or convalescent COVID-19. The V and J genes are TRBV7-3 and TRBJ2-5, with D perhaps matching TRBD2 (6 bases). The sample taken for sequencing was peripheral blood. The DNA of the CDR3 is TGTGCCCCAGACGGGGTTCCGGGGGCCCAGTACTTC. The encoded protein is CAPDGVPGAQYF.